This T cell receptor beta chain was sequenced in a study of prognosis after radiotherapy for stage I lung cancer. This CDR3 has 15 amino acids. Germline CDR1 reads MDHEN; CDR2 reads SYDVKM. Trimming removed 6 bases from V and 0 bases from J, with 14 bases in between. With two-round multiplex PCR, TCR beta CDR3 sequences were amplified from genomic DNA. The authors ran first-round PCR with primers specific to each TRBV and TRBJ gene. One entry per CDR3 protein, called by TCRdb with MiXCR from the multiplex PCR reads. Of approximately 23,000 distinct CDR3 sequences listed, 35% to 45% were seen once; the top ten hold around 50%. This clonotype was seen only once. At both of two time points, around 6.2 milliliters of peripheral blood were drawn.

The chain couples TRBV28 to TRBJ1-2, with a possible D match to TRBD1 (5 bases). The source of this sequence is a donor of 50 years or more with non-small cell lung cancer. Sequencing was performed on PBMCs, taken before or after stereotactic body radiation therapy (not recorded which). The CDR3 bases are TGTGCCAGCAGATACCCGGGGCTTACTAACTATGGCTACACCTTC. Encoded protein: CASRYPGLTNYGYTF.